These T cell receptor beta chains were read from a single sample in a study of cytomegalovirus exposure and HLA in healthy donors. Profiled with immunoSEQ multiplex PCR; TCRdb holds only in-frame clones, not every one. The sample has approximately 150,000 clones, roughly 80% seen once. The sequenced material came from PBMCs. The receptors derive from a human donor in good health. Each CDR3 is given with its conserved first and last residue. Each record gives: V gene, clone size, D gene, CDR3 length, J gene, CDR3 protein, CDR3 DNA. The D gene is left open where the match is weak. The size entry is marked missing in some rows and otherwise reads once, few, many or a size class.

>TRBV13|.|TRBD2|19|TRBJ2-3
CASTNPETSGSLAPDTQYF
TGTGCCAGCACCAATCCCGAGACTAGCGGTTCCTTGGCCCCAGATACGCAGTATTTT
>TRBV11-2|.|TRBD1|15|TRBJ2-7
CASSFGRDRSYEQYF
TGTGCCAGCAGCTTTGGCCGGGACAGGAGCTACGAGCAGTACTTC
>TRBV7-9|.|.|14|TRBJ1-5
CASSFAGKGQPQHF
TGTGCCAGCAGCTTTGCAGGGAAGGGTCAGCCCCAGCATTTT
>TRBV6-5|.|TRBD2|15|TRBJ2-1
CASSPGTSGYNEQFF
TGTGCCAGCAGCCCCGGGACTAGCGGTTACAATGAGCAGTTCTTC
>TRBV2|.|.|14|TRBJ2-3
CASGDRGTTDTQYF
TGTGCCAGCGGGGATAGGGGGACCACAGATACGCAGTATTTT
>TRBV7-2|.|.|13|TRBJ1-1
CASTTASYTEAFF
TGTGCCAGCACCACGGCTAGTTACACTGAAGCTTTCTTT
>TRBV5-6|.|TRBD1|15|TRBJ1-6
CASSTGQGKRSPLHF
TGTGCCAGCAGCACGGGACAGGGTAAGAGATCACCTCTCCACTTT
>TRBV9|few|TRBD1|16|TRBJ2-7
CASSRGAGQGSYEQYF
TGTGCCAGCAGCAGAGGAGCCGGACAGGGGTCCTACGAGCAGTACTTC
>TRBV6-6|.|.|10|TRBJ1-2
CASSLRGYTF
TGTGCCAGCAGCCTACGTGGCTACACCTTC
>TRBV5-4|.|.|12|TRBJ2-1
CASKGAYNEQFF
TGTGCCAGCAAAGGGGCCTACAATGAGCAGTTCTTC
>TRBV11-2|.|.|15|TRBJ2-7
CASRTIQGLGYEQYF
TGTGCCAGCAGAACTATCCAGGGGCTCGGCTACGAGCAGTACTTC
>TRBV7-9|once|.|14|TRBJ2-7
CASSSRSSSGEQYF
TGTGCCAGCAGCTCCCGGTCCTCATCTGGCGAGCAGTACTTC
>TRBV9|.|TRBD1|17|TRBJ2-2
CASSVGGQGVNTGELFF
TGTGCCAGCAGCGTAGGAGGCCAGGGGGTTAACACCGGGGAGCTGTTTTTT
>TRBV5-8|.|.|11|TRBJ2-1
CASSSVREQFF
TGTGCCAGCAGCTCAGTACGTGAGCAGTTCTTC
>TRBV7-8|.|.|14|TRBJ2-7
CASSLGVLRDEQYF
TGTGCCAGCAGCTTAGGCGTCCTCCGAGACGAGCAGTACTTC
>TRBV27|.|TRBD2|15|TRBJ2-1
CASSSRTSGDNEQFF
TGTGCCAGCAGTTCGCGGACTAGCGGGGACAATGAGCAGTTCTTC
>TRBV29-1|.|.|13|TRBJ2-2
CSVEDRGHGELFF
TGCAGCGTTGAAGACAGGGGTCACGGGGAGCTGTTTTTT
>TRBV6-5|.|TRBD1|15|TRBJ1-2
CASREQGAPLYGYTF
TGTGCCAGCAGAGAACAGGGGGCTCCCCTCTATGGCTACACCTTC
>TRBV5-1|.|TRBD2|15|TRBJ2-7
CASSLVPSGAREQYF
TGCGCCAGCAGCTTGGTGCCTAGCGGGGCGAGGGAGCAGTACTTC
>TRBV6-5|.|TRBD1|15|TRBJ1-4
CASTKYQGANEKLFF
TGTGCCAGCACCAAATACCAGGGGGCTAACGAAAAACTGTTTTTT
>TRBV19|.|.|16|TRBJ1-5
CASSTSRGQRNQPQHF
TGTGCCAGTAGTACGTCCCGCGGACAGCGAAATCAGCCCCAGCATTTT
>TRBV6-5|.|.|14|TRBJ1-4
CASSYSTSGLKLFF
TGTGCCAGCAGTTACTCGACATCAGGCCTCAAACTGTTTTTT
>TRBV7-3|.|TRBD2|15|TRBJ2-1
CASSLTAGARNEQFF
TGTGCCAGCAGCTTAACAGCGGGGGCGCGCAATGAGCAGTTCTTC
>TRBV4-3|once|.|16|TRBJ2-7
CASSQQSGHSFYEQYF
TGCGCCAGCAGCCAACAATCGGGACATTCCTTCTACGAGCAGTACTTC
>TRBV5-6|few|TRBD1|15|TRBJ2-3
CASSRAGTGGNTQYF
TGTGCCAGCAGCAGAGCCGGGACAGGGGGAAATACGCAGTATTTT
>TRBV7-9|.|TRBD1|15|TRBJ2-7
CASSLGWTGTYEQYF
TGTGCCAGCAGCCTAGGGTGGACAGGGACCTACGAGCAGTACTTC
>TRBV7-2|few|TRBD2|16|TRBJ2-3
CASSFLAGPTTDTQYF
TGTGCCAGCAGCTTTCTAGCGGGACCGACCACAGATACGCAGTATTTT
>TRBV18|.|.|15|TRBJ2-3
CASSPRTAGTDTQYF
TGTGCCAGCTCCCCGAGGACAGCGGGGACAGATACGCAGTATTTT
>TRBV7-2|.|.|14|TRBJ1-5
CASTSLGGTQPQHF
TGTGCCAGCACCTCCCTGGGGGGTACTCAGCCCCAGCATTTT
>TRBV29-1|.|.|14|TRBJ1-1
CSVAQRESHTEAFF
TGCAGCGTTGCCCAGCGCGAGAGCCACACTGAAGCTTTCTTT
>TRBV19|.|.|15|TRBJ1-2
CATSKNWGLSYGYTF
TGTGCCACCTCAAAAAATTGGGGCCTCAGCTATGGCTACACCTTC
>TRBV7-2|once|TRBD2|14|TRBJ2-7
CASSDRGGEDEQYF
TGTGCCAGCAGTGATCGGGGGGGGGAAGACGAGCAGTACTTC
>TRBV5-6|once|.|13|TRBJ2-7
CASSQIQGREQYF
TGTGCCAGCAGCCAAATACAGGGGAGGGAGCAGTACTTC
>TRBV6-6|.|.|14|TRBJ2-3
CASRHDGGLDTQYF
TGTGCCAGCAGACATGACGGAGGCCTAGATACGCAGTATTTT
>TRBV9|.|TRBD1|15|TRBJ2-1
CASSEGQGPYNEQFF
TGTGCCAGCAGCGAAGGACAGGGCCCTTACAATGAGCAGTTCTTC
>TRBV2|.|.|14|TRBJ2-7
CASSKQGRNYEQYF
TGTGCCAGCAGTAAACAGGGCCGGAACTACGAGCAGTACTTC
>TRBV4-2|few|.|14|TRBJ1-4
CASSQAGLNEKLFF
TGTGCCAGCAGCCAAGCCGGGTTGAATGAAAAACTGTTTTTT
>TRBV2|.|TRBD2|15|TRBJ2-5
CASRSVAGGPETQYF
TGTGCCAGCAGATCGGTAGCGGGGGGGCCAGAGACCCAGTACTTC
>TRBV6-4|.|TRBD2|14|TRBJ2-1
CASSIAGGSYEQFF
TGTGCCAGCAGTATAGCGGGGGGTAGTTATGAGCAGTTCTTC
>TRBV9|.|TRBD2|15|TRBJ2-2
CASTGRGGYTGELFF
TGTGCCAGCACCGGGAGGGGGGGATACACCGGGGAGCTGTTTTTT
>TRBV5-3|once|.|15|TRBJ2-2
CARSLHTGNTGELFF
TGTGCCAGAAGCCTCCATACAGGAAACACCGGGGAGCTGTTTTTT
>TRBV12-5|.|.|13|TRBJ1-2
CASGLGGAGGYTF
TGTGCTAGTGGTTTAGGAGGGGCTGGGGGCTACACCTTC
>TRBV7-8|.|TRBD1|16|TRBJ2-1
CASSLVAGQGYNEQFF
TGTGCCAGCAGCTTAGTGGCCGGACAGGGCTACAATGAGCAGTTCTTC
>TRBV5-5|few|.|14|TRBJ1-4
CASSLGQGNEKLFF
TGTGCCAGCAGCTTGGGGCAGGGGAATGAAAAACTGTTTTTT
>TRBV11-1|.|.|14|TRBJ2-7
CASSLGALDYEQYF
TGTGCCAGCAGCTTGGGAGCTCTCGACTACGAGCAGTACTTC
>TRBV6-5|.|.|15|TRBJ2-7
CASSRSVSSRGEQYF
TGTGCCAGCAGCCGCTCGGTGTCTAGCCGGGGCGAGCAGTACTTC
>TRBV7-2|.|TRBD2|14|TRBJ2-1
CASSLGTSGAEQFF
TGTGCCAGCAGCTTAGGGACTAGCGGGGCCGAGCAGTTCTTC
>TRBV11-2|.|.|14|TRBJ1-4
CASSLSPEGEKLFF
TGTGCCAGCAGCCTCTCCCCCGAGGGTGAAAAACTGTTTTTT
>TRBV2|.|.|13|TRBJ2-5
CASTPQGLETQYF
TGTGCCAGTACCCCACAGGGCCTCGAGACCCAGTACTTC
>TRBV12-5|.|TRBD2|15|TRBJ2-2
CASRFGGVNTGELFF
TGTGCTAGTAGGTTTGGGGGGGTGAACACCGGGGAGCTGTTTTTT
>TRBV6-5|.|.|14|TRBJ2-7
CASSYRPSGYEQYF
TGTGCCAGCAGTTACCGACCCTCGGGGTACGAGCAGTACTTC
>TRBV25-1|.|TRBD2|15|TRBJ2-7
CASSESERGGHEQYF
TGTGCCAGCAGTGAGAGCGAGCGGGGGGGCCACGAGCAGTACTTC
>TRBV4-3|few|TRBD2|16|TRBJ2-1
CASSQDAGEIYNEQFF
TGCGCCAGCAGCCAAGATGCGGGGGAGATATACAATGAGCAGTTCTTC
>TRBV10-2|.|TRBD2|10|TRBJ2-3
CASSGLARYF
TGCGCCAGCAGCGGACTAGCCCGGTATTTT
>TRBV7-2|.|TRBD1|15|TRBJ1-5
CASSLYGTGNQPQHF
TGTGCCAGCAGCTTATACGGGACAGGCAATCAGCCCCAGCATTTT
>TRBV5-4|once|.|15|TRBJ1-1
CASSFQNRANTEAFF
TGTGCCAGCAGCTTCCAAAACAGGGCGAACACTGAAGCTTTCTTT
>TRBV6-1|.|.|13|TRBJ2-7
CASSEGRTYEQYF
TGTGCCAGCAGTGAAGGGAGAACGTACGAGCAGTACTTC
>TRBV14|.|.|13|TRBJ2-7
CASSQDRFYEQYF
TGTGCCAGCAGCCAAGACAGATTCTACGAGCAGTACTTC
>TRBV7-2|.|TRBD1|14|TRBJ1-1
CASSPQQGDTEAFF
TGTGCCAGCAGCCCCCAACAGGGGGACACTGAAGCTTTCTTT